This TCR beta chain was identified in a study of T cell repertoires in cytomegalovirus infection. Study information: Public TCR beta signatures were indicative of both CMV infection and a matching HLA type.

Note on this clonotype: Its antigen remains unknown.

The CDR3 covers 15 residues. The V gene's germline CDR1 is DFQATT and CDR2 SNEGSKA (reference sequence). Germline trimming cut 0 bases from V and 3 bases from J; bases unmatched to any gene: 1. Notes on the study in general: The cumulative frequency of public TCR beta families identified carriers of CMV plus the relevant HLA. Across the ex vivo response, the dominant clonotypes were HLA-C-restricted CMV-specific TCR beta clonotypes.

Using its own MiXCR run on the reads, TCRdb lists one record per CDR3 protein. The repertoire holds about 490,000 distinct CDR3 sequences, with more than 15% as singletons. The chain employs TRBV20-1 and TRBJ2-5; TRBD2 matches 13 bases. Sequencing was done on a sample of CD8+ T cells from PBMCs. This clonotype originated in a human donor in good health (CMV status not recorded). Some clones in this sample may be carry-over from other donors' samples. CDR3 loop: CSARDGLAGEETQYF. CDR3 nucleotide sequence: TGCAGTGCTAGAGATGGACTAGCGGGGGAAGAGACCCAGTACTTC.